This T cell receptor beta chain was documented in a study of tumor-infiltrating lymphocytes in primary liver carcinoma. The study's findings and limits: Tumor top-250-clone fraction significantly exceeded that of blood (p = 0.039).

The CDR3 extends over 14 amino acids. Per the germline V gene, CDR1 is MNHNS and CDR2 is SASEGT. The V and J ends lost 5 bases and 6 bases respectively, with 14 bases between them. Blood RNA originated from unsorted whole blood, with germline DNA additionally extracted. Those patients suffered from chronic HBV infection and were treatment-naive. This clonotype was picked up one time. Its matching antigen is unknown. The CDR3 does not end in the conserved phenylalanine or tryptophan, so this is likely a read error. Synthesis of TCR beta cDNA was carried out from around 500 ng total RNA with a constant-region primer. Investigators got TCR beta libraries out of three nested multiplex PCR rounds, done with slightly modified ARM-PCR. TRBV1-TRBV30 forward and Cbeta reverse primers drove the first two roughly 10-cycle rounds. In TCRdb, the multiplex PCR reads were re-called with MiXCR into one record per CDR3 protein. The sample gives a few hundred thousand distinct CDR3 sequences, around 50% of which show up once; over 15% is in the top ten.

The source of this sequence is a woman younger than 45 with primary liver carcinoma and hepatitis B virus infection. The material sequenced was peripheral blood. The chain links TRBV6-1 to TRBJ2-1; D is unclear. CDR3 nucleotides: TGTGCCAGCAGTCCTCTTGGTAGCCGCAATGAGCAGTTCTCC. Encoded protein: CASSPLGSRNEQFS.